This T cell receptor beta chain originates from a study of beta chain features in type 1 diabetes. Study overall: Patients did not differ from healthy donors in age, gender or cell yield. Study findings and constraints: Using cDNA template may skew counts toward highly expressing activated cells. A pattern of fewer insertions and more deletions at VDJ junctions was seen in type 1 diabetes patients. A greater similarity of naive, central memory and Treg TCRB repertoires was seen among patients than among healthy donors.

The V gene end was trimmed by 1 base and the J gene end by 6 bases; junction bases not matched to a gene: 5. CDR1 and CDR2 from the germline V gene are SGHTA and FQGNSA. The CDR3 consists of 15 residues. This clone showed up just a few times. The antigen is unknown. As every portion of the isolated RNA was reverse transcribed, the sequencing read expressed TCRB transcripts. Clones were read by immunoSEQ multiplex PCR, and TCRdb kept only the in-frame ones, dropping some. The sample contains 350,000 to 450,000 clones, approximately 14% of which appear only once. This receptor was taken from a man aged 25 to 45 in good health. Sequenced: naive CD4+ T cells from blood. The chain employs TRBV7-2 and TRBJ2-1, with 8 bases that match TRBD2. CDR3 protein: CASSLDRGGVNEQFF. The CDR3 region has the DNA TGTGCCAGCAGCTTAGACCGGGGGGGCGTCAATGAGCAGTTCTTC.